This T cell receptor beta chain was recovered during a study of cytomegalovirus exposure and HLA in healthy donors (TCRdb year 2017). In terms of the full investigation: According to an earlier analysis of 587 of the donors, about 179 million T cells yielded 117 million unique TCR beta sequences and around 280 Gb of sequence data. Every discovery cohort repertoire had been produced on one sequencing platform. The number of typed donors differed by locus: 629-630 for A, B, C, DRB1 and DQB1; roughly 510 for DQA1; around 610 for DPA1; and about 470 for DPB1. The study was designed to test whether signatures of past pathogen exposure could be identified by cataloging public T cell receptors. Rather than drawing on any new phenotypic data, the later analysis identified candidate immune exposures from TCR beta sequences and the way those sequences occurred across donors. High-throughput TCR immunosequencing, statistical association of individual TCRs with disease status, and machine learning were combined to predict cytomegalovirus infection status. In addition to the first cohort of roughly 700 subjects, a separate validation cohort of approximately 130 different subjects was used. Donor age, sex, ethnicity and CMV serostatus were compiled together with the repertoire data. On average, roughly 200,000 unique TCR beta nucleotide sequences were sequenced per donor among some 420 genotyped donors of the cohort, with roughly 18% of those sequences being non-productive. To study patterns of TCR occurrence, a later analysis re-analyzed previously published TCR beta repertoires from around 670 donors and added high-resolution HLA genotyping. Five DR-DQ haplotypes were treated as single units for association and clustering because of strong linkage in the cohort. In an earlier analysis of a few hundred of the donors, high-throughput TCR beta sequencing was used to judge whether each TCR beta V gene segment behaved as functional or pseudogenic. Approximately 300 gigabases of sequencing data and roughly 81 million unique TCR sequences made up an early release that covered 500 to 650 HLA-typed donors. The T cell repertoires of about 700 subjects were profiled by immunosequencing and related to cytomegalovirus serostatus. Of the 398 genotyped donors, 80% to 90% were placed in the genetic ancestry cluster associated with self-reported Caucasian donors. A later genetic analysis took genome-wide SNP genotypes for about 55% of the 666 donors and used that subset as a discovery cohort. Both class I and class II loci were covered by HLA typing, at four-digit resolution.

On this clone: It has no known antigen specificity. Base-call qualities are not available, and no considerably larger clone is one nucleotide away.

The CDR3 runs 17 residues from the cysteine to the phenylalanine. Only CDR3 DNA is held: 51 bases, read in frame from base 1. CDR1 and CDR2 were assigned from the germline V gene as SGHNT and YENEEA. The junction shows trimming of 0 bases on V and 2 bases on J, plus 15 bases between the germline ends. The library was made by the immunoSEQ multiplex PCR assay. For the multiplex PCR, a mixture combining 60 forward primers for TCR Vbeta segments and 13 reverse primers for TCR Jbeta segments was used. The CDR3 region of rearranged TCR beta genes was amplified from genomic DNA by a multiplex PCR assay. The amplified TCR beta libraries were sequenced on the Illumina HiSeq System as 87-base-pair reads. Per the authors' processing: In a later analysis, tens of millions of unique TCR beta chains were counted across the roughly 700 repertoires, and roughly 11 million of these chains were shared by at least two donors. A nearest-neighbor algorithm error-corrected the raw reads and collapsed the reads into unique sequences, merging closely related sequences to remove PCR and sequencing errors. CDR3 sequences were aligned to IMGT reference sequences to assign V, D and J gene segments. Each retained sequence needed at least a six-nucleotide match to both a V gene segment and a J gene segment. Rearrangements were called productive when the CDR3 lacked stop codons and stayed in frame with V and J; all others were non-productive. Following IMGT convention, CDR3 was defined as the stretch from the second conserved V-encoded cysteine up to the conserved J-encoded phenylalanine. In an earlier analysis of more than 550 of the donors, sequences lacking an unambiguous match to a single V gene segment were excluded. In an earlier analysis of approximately 500 of the donors, a V segment was called functional when productive rearrangements were above 56.7%, and segregating when the standard deviation between donors exceeded 5%. A statistical classification framework was built for diagnosing cytomegalovirus status from the catalog of TCR beta chain sequences. In a later analysis, TCR nucleotide sequences were compared against IMGT/GENE-DB human TR gene sequences so that V and J genes could be assigned. The TCRdist pipeline was used in a later analysis to assign CDR3 sequences and most-parsimonious VDJ recombination scenarios. A later analysis defined each TCR beta chain by its CDR3 amino acid sequence plus V-gene family, and excluded reads lacking a unique V-gene family. As a way to deal with suspected cross-contamination and a sequencing artifact, a later analysis dropped hundreds of nucleotide sequences that were highly shared and had low generation probability. A later analysis calculated a clonal expansion index for each public chain from normalized within-repertoire ranks of inferred template counts. Generation probabilities in a later analysis came from a VDJ recombination model fitted to out-of-frame rearrangements, and those results were checked against IGoR. Hypergeometric tests were used in a later analysis to score TCR-TCR, TCR-HLA and TCR-CMV co-occurrence, with a repertoire-size bias correction applied to the TCR pairs. A later analysis estimated false discovery rates by permuting HLA or CMV assignments 20 times. In a later analysis, co-occurring TCRs were grouped using DBSCAN, with TCRdist sequence similarity added in when clustering inside HLA-allele-positive subsets. For co-occurrence clustering, repertoires with fewer than 30,000 or more than 120,000 public chains were excluded, along with several repertoires with anomalous nucleotide sharing. TCRdb re-hosts the immuneACCESS table, in-frame sequences only. Its copies lack some clones; in the studies checked, an unresolved V gene accounts for under half of them, and the cause for the rest is not known. From that table come the V and J calls and clone size; the DNA was used to work out D and trimming. Across this sample there are roughly 230,000 clones, with approximately 78% seen only once. Clones ranked in the top ten supply about 0.47% of the sample.

In total, approximately 610 healthy bone marrow donors made up the cohort. All cohort members were sampled while nominally healthy, although unrecorded immune exposures were likely present. The donor was CMV seronegative and was included in the group of about 350 seronegative cohort members. Every donor gave a peripheral blood sample, and the peripheral blood mononuclear cells from that sample were used for TCR beta sequencing. The Qiagen DNeasy Blood Extraction Kit was used to extract genomic DNA from the blood cell samples. What the study reported, not specific to this receptor: In a later analysis, the rate of TCR association differed among HLA loci, with DRB1 alleles having the most associated TCRs and HLA-C alleles having the fewest. In this cohort, only TCR beta chains were sequenced, and detectable features were limited by the absence of alpha or paired-chain data. The study gave a list of 150 to 200 TCR beta chains associated with cytomegalovirus. Specific HLA alleles were associated with 16,951 TCR beta sequences at a false discovery rate of 0.05 in a later analysis. A group of highly shared sequence variants was considered likely to be a technical artifact of the sequencing pipeline. A further reported finding was that TCR beta sequences accurately predicted the HLA-A and HLA-B alleles for most subjects in the first cohort. Most TCR sequences were observed very rarely across donors, whereas some public TCRs were present in many individuals. A few of the identified cytomegalovirus-associated TCR beta chains were confirmed in vitro to be specific for cytomegalovirus antigens. Broadly in line with IMGT annotations, most TCR beta V segments showed up in productive rearrangements about 87% or about 30% of the time in an earlier analysis of several hundred of the donors. Correlated functional status among segregating V segments might be attributable to linkage disequilibrium, but an unknown experimental factor could not be ruled out. Compared with equally common non-associated chains, HLA-associated TCR beta chains in a later analysis were more clonally expanded and had lower generation probabilities. According to a later analysis, most CMV-associated TCR beta chains appeared to be HLA-restricted, and the HLA associations seemed to be driven largely by CMV exposure. When HLA alleles, especially DR and DQ, strongly co-occurred, attributing TCR associations to individual alleles was difficult. The classifier was reported to diagnose cytomegalovirus status with high specificity and sensitivity in both the original cohort and the validation cohort. The presence/absence analyses assumed that sequencing depth was roughly uniform across donors, and that assumption may not be true. Some IMGT-functional V segments, including TRBV6-2 and TRBV6-3, could not be told apart with the 87-base-pair reads, so those segments were excluded. In a later analysis, several top co-occurrence clusters were reported to appear linked to parvovirus B19, influenza, CMV and Epstein-Barr virus. Because HLA typing was missing for some donors at each locus, association tests included only the typed subset. In a later genetic analysis, fewer N-insertions in productive TCRs were reported among donors in an Asian-associated ancestry cluster than the roughly 640-donor mean. In a later genetic analysis, a missense DCLRE1C variant was associated with V-gene and J-gene trimming of TCR beta chains, and the association was replicated in an independent cohort. For the cohort, immune exposure information was limited to CMV serostatus. The earlier analysis of about 600 of the donors excluded fewer than 20 rarely observed V segments, including chromosome 9 orphons, because counts were too low. It was suggested by the authors that the approach could potentially be generalized to other disease states and immunological phenotypes.

This chain is built from TRBV11-3 and TRBJ2-3, with the D gene not confidently named. This sequence was found in a boy younger than 18 in good health and CMV-seronegative. The sample was PBMCs. In nucleotides, the sequence is TGTGCCAGCAGCTTAGAATTACAGCCGATATCCACAGATACGCAGTATTTT. This translates into CASSLELQPISTDTQYF.